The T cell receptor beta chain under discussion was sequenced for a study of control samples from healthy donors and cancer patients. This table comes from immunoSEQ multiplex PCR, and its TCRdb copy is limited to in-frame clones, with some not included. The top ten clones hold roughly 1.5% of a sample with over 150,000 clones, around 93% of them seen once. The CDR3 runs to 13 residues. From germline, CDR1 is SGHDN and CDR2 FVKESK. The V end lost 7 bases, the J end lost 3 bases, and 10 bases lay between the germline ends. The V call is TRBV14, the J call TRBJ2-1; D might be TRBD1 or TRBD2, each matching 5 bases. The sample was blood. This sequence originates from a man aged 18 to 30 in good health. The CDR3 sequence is CASKGTDYNEQFF. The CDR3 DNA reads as TGTGCCAGCAAAGGGACGGACTACAATGAGCAGTTCTTC.